Below, 18 T cell receptor beta chains from the same sample are listed, as sequenced in a study of blood T cell repertoires in COVID-19. Measured with immunoSEQ multiplex PCR; TCRdb has only the in-frame clones, and not every one. The sample consists of tens of thousands of clones, roughly 90% of them appearing once. Sample: peripheral blood. All receptors derive from a man in his sixties or seventies with acute or convalescent COVID-19.

The V call is TRBV11-2, the J call TRBJ1-6; possible D gene TRBD1, 6 bases. CDR3 length: 15 residues. V was clipped by 5 bases and J by 14 bases, with 22 bases between them. Germline V gives CDR1 SGHAT, CDR2 FQNNGV. As DNA, the CDR3 is TGTGCCAGCAGCACGAAACAGGGCCCCATTTTCACCCTCCACTTT. This sequence encodes CASSTKQGPIFTLHF.

The chain recombines TRBV4-3 with TRBJ1-2, with D tentatively TRBD1 (6 bases). The CDR3 length is 13 residues. The V end was cut by 3 bases, the J end by 7 bases, with 12 bases between. Per the germline V gene, CDR1 is LGHNA and CDR2 is YSLEER. For the CDR3, the DNA is TGCGCCAGCAGCCATACAGGGTGGGCTGGCTACACCTTC. This codes for CASSHTGWAGYTF.

The V gene is TRBV7-6, the J gene TRBJ2-1; 16 nucleotides match TRBD2. Per germline, CDR1 SGHVS and CDR2 FNYEAQ. V shed 5 bases and J 6 bases; nucleotides not matched to a gene: 13. The CDR3 runs to 19 residues. This CDR3 is CASSPGLAGGPIKTNEQFF. CDR3 sequence (DNA): TGTGCCAGCAGCCCGGGACTAGCGGGGGGGCCTATCAAAACCAATGAGCAGTTCTTC.

V and J are TRBV3-1 (or the pseudogene TRBV3-2) and TRBJ2-3, with D tentatively TRBD1 (6 bases). The CDR3 consists of 16 residues. V lost 0 bases to trimming and J lost 1 base, with 11 bases between them. Germline CDR1 reads LGHDT; CDR2 reads YNNKEL (reference sequence). CDR3 nucleotide sequence: TGTGCCAGCAGCCAAGAAACGCCAGGGGGCACAGATACGCAGTATTTT. This gives the protein CASSQETPGGTDTQYF.

V usage is TRBV7-9 and J usage is TRBJ1-2; D may be TRBD1 (6 bases). This CDR3 spans 12 amino acids. Germline V gives CDR1 SEHNR, CDR2 FQNEAQ (reference sequence). With 4 bases removed from V and 7 bases from J, the gap between germline ends came to 10 bases. CDR3 bases: TGTGCCAGCAGCTCAAGGGGGTCTGGCTACACCTTC. It translates to CASSSRGSGYTF.

This chain links TRBV5-6 with TRBJ2-2; D not certain. The CDR3 consists of 17 residues. The V end lost 0 bases, the J end lost 0 bases, and 12 bases lay between the germline ends. Germline CDR1 SGHDT, CDR2 YYEEEE. Written as DNA, the CDR3 is TGTGCCAGCAGCTTGGAAGGCGAGGCCCCGAACACCGGGGAGCTGTTTTTT. Translated, it gives CASSLEGEAPNTGELFF.

CDR3 nucleotides: TGTGCCAGCACCCTTTCAAGGGGGGGGGCCACGATGTTCTCCTACGAGCAGTACTTC. This translates into CASTLSRGGATMFSYEQYF. The V call is TRBV28, the J call TRBJ2-7; D perhaps matches TRBD2 (7 bases). Germline lookup yields CDR1 MDHEN and CDR2 SYDVKM. This CDR3 spans 19 amino acids. Deletions cut 7 bases from V and 0 bases from J, with 28 bases between.

The V and J genes are TRBV11-3 and TRBJ1-2; D perhaps matches TRBD1 (5 bases). Trimming removed 0 bases at V and 8 bases at J, with 16 bases between. The germline V gene encodes CDR1 SGHNT and CDR2 YENEEA. The CDR3 extends over 15 amino acids. The CDR3 DNA follows: TGTGCCAGCAGCTTAGATCCCCATGGCCCAGGGGGCTACACCTTC. Its translation is CASSLDPHGPGGYTF. Filled out from reference TRBV11-3 and TRBJ1-2, the complete variable domain reads EAGVVQSPRYKIIEKKQPVAFWCNPISGHNTLYWYLQNLGQGPELLIRYENEEAVDDSQLPKDRFSAERLKGVDSTLKIQPAELGDSAVYLCASSLDPHGPGGYTFGSGTRLTVV.

CDR3 bases: TGTGCCAGCTCACCCCTGGCAGTGAACACTGAAGCTTTCTTT. This gives the protein CASSPLAVNTEAFF. The chain has TRBV18 and TRBJ1-1; no clear D. Trimming pared 3 bases from V and 0 bases from J, leaving 8 bases between. Per germline, CDR1 KGHSH and CDR2 LQKENI. The CDR3 has 14 residues.

This clone has only one observation. CDR3 in amino acids: CASGPIGFGGANYGYTF. The CDR3 DNA sequence: TGTGCTAGTGGTCCAATTGGGTTCGGAGGGGCGAACTATGGCTACACCTTC. The rearrangement joins TRBV12-5 to TRBJ1-2; TRBD1 is a possible D gene (5 bases). This CDR3 contains 17 residues. Trimming took 5 bases from V and 2 from J, leaving 21 bases between them. The germline V gene encodes CDR1 LGHNT and CDR2 FRNRAP.

This CDR3 reads CASSGGPSSYEQYF. In DNA, the CDR3 is TGTGCCAGCAGCGGCGGGCCGAGCTCCTACGAGCAGTACTTC. The chain recombines TRBV6-5 with TRBJ2-7; possible D gene TRBD2, 5 bases. The CDR3 has 14 residues. Deletions cut 6 bases from V and 0 bases from J, with 12 bases between. The germline gives CDR1 MNHEY, CDR2 SVGAGI.

This clone was counted a few times. The chain links TRBV30 to TRBJ1-5, with D hard to call. CDR3 length equals 14 residues. In germline, CDR1 is GTSNPN, CDR2 SVGIG (reference sequence). Between the trimmed V and J ends, which lost 0 bases and 1 base, there was a span of 7 bases. The CDR3 reads CAWSVRGSNQPQHF. In nucleotides, the CDR3 is TGTGCCTGGAGTGTAAGAGGGAGCAATCAGCCCCAGCATTTT.

A few counts support this clone. This chain uses TRBV9 with TRBJ2-1, with 9 bases that match TRBD2. This CDR3 comprises 15 residues. CDR1 is SGDLS, CDR2 YYNGEE, per germline. J lost 5 bases, V lost 0 bases, and 3 bases had no gene match. DNA for the CDR3: TGTGCCAGCAGCGTAGAGGGGACTAGCAACAATGAGCAGTTCTTC. Its translation: CASSVEGTSNNEQFF.

The rearrangement joins TRBV4-2 to TRBJ2-7; no clear D. The CDR3 is 13 amino acids. Trimming shortened V by 4 bases and J by 6 bases, and 13 bases separated the two germline ends. CDR1 is LGHNA and CDR2 is YNFKEQ in the germline V gene. The CDR3: CASSLNGFGEQYF. CDR3 nucleotides: TGTGCCAGCAGCCTGAACGGGTTTGGCGAGCAGTACTTC.

The rearrangement links TRBV18 to TRBJ1-5, with TRBD1 identical over 8 bases. V was clipped by 3 bases and J by 0 bases; unmatched bases: 4. Germline V gene lookup returns CDR1 KGHSH and CDR2 LQKENI. The CDR3 has 16 amino acids. The CDR3 DNA sequence: TGTGCCAGCTCACCTTGGGACAGGCATAGCAATCAGCCCCAGCATTTT. It is translated as CASSPWDRHSNQPQHF.

The gene calls are TRBV28 and TRBJ1-2; TRBD1 agrees at 7 bases. The V and J ends lost 1 base and 3 bases, in that order; junction bases with no gene match: 5. Germline V gives CDR1 MDHEN, CDR2 SYDVKM. CDR3 length: 15 residues. The DNA for the CDR3 is TGTGCCAGCAGTTTATTAGGCCAGGGGGACTATGGCTACACCTTC. Amino acid sequence: CASSLLGQGDYGYTF.

The genes are TRBV19 and TRBJ2-7; 10 bases are shared with TRBD2. Trimming cost V 0 bases and J 2 bases; bases outside gene matches: 7. CDR1 LNHDA and CDR2 SQIVND come from the germline V gene (reference sequence). This CDR3 spans 17 amino acids. The CDR3 nucleotides are TGTGCCAGTAGTATAGATTTCTGGACTAGCGGAACCTACGAGCAGTACTTC. It translates to CASSIDFWTSGTYEQYF.

This clone was recorded once. The rearrangement uses TRBV7-9 and TRBJ2-3; 7 nucleotides match TRBD2. The CDR3 loop spans 14 amino acids. After removal of 6 bases from V and 5 bases from J, the junction contained 8 bases not matched to a gene. Germline V gene sequence: CDR1 SEHNR, CDR2 FQNEAQ (reference sequence). This CDR3 is CASRSSGVGDTQYF. CDR3 DNA sequence: TGTGCCAGCAGGTCAAGCGGGGTCGGAGATACGCAGTATTTT.